One sample yielded the 31 T cell receptor beta chains listed below, sequenced in a study of T cell changes during pregnancy in multiple sclerosis (dated by TCRdb to between 2017 and 2020). Libraries were made using the immunoSEQ multiplex PCR assay. TCRdb obtained this table from immuneACCESS and retained in-frame rearrangements with V and J assigned. These tables miss some clones; where compared with another copy, unresolved V genes account for less than half of the shortfall, and the remainder is unexplained. The sample contains some 61,000 clones, about 90% of them found a single time. The ten largest clones add up to around 0.89% of the sample. The sample was peripheral blood, taken in the second trimester of pregnancy. Receptor source: a female donor with multiple sclerosis, enrolled in a pregnancy study.

V gene TRBV29-1 combines with J gene TRBJ1-6; 8 bases are a match to TRBD1. This CDR3 contains 13 residues. Germline V gives CDR1 SQVTM, CDR2 ANQGSEA. V was pared by 6 bases and J by 10 bases, with 8 bases of the junction left unmatched. DNA for the CDR3: TGCAGCGTGGCGACAGGGGCGCGGTCACCCCTCCACTTT. The encoded protein is CSVATGARSPLHF.

This chain links TRBV9 with TRBJ1-4, with 7 bases that match TRBD1. Germline V gives CDR1 SGDLS, CDR2 YYNGEE. CDR3 length equals 16 residues. V lost 4 bases to trimming and J lost 4 bases; unmatched junction nucleotides: 10. The CDR3 reads CASSPRGGQINEKLFF. The CDR3 region has the DNA TGTGCCAGCAGCCCACGGGGGGGACAGATTAATGAAAAACTGTTTTTT.

This chain uses TRBV4-3 with TRBJ2-7; the D gene is possibly TRBD2 (6 bases). This CDR3 has 15 amino acids. Between the trimmed V and J ends, which lost 0 bases and 2 bases, there was a span of 11 bases. The V gene's germline CDR1 is LGHNA and CDR2 YSLEER. The CDR3 protein is CASSQDGGVPYEQYF. The CDR3 DNA reads TGCGCCAGCAGCCAAGACGGGGGAGTCCCCTACGAGCAGTACTTC.

This chain links TRBV6-5 with TRBJ2-7; D not certain. CDR1 is MNHEY and CDR2 is SVGAGI in the germline V gene. The CDR3 covers 13 residues. The ends were cut back, 2 bases at V and 1 base at J, with 6 bases in the middle. In nucleotides, the CDR3 is TGTGCCAGCAGTTACGGAGAGTCCTACGAGCAGTACTTC. Protein product: CASSYGESYEQYF.

On this clone: The junction departs from the called germline gene at one end, perhaps through a read error. The chain couples TRBV7-7 to TRBJ2-3, with D tentatively TRBD1 (6 bases). Per germline, CDR1 SSHAT and CDR2 FNYEAQ (reference sequence). This CDR3 spans 14 amino acids. The CDR3 DNA sequence: TGTGCTAGCAGCCCGGGACAAAGCACAGATACGCAGTATTTT. It specifies CASSPGQSTDTQYF.

The V and J genes are TRBV11-3 and TRBJ2-1; 11 bases align to TRBD2. Germline assignment: CDR1 SGHNT and CDR2 YENEEA. The CDR3 covers 16 residues. The junction had 8 bases not matched to a gene; V was cut back by 5 bases and J by 5 bases. CDR3 amino acids: CASSRPGTSGHNEQFF. In DNA form, the CDR3 reads TGTGCCAGCAGCCGTCCCGGGACTAGCGGCCACAATGAGCAGTTCTTC.

A remark on this clone: The sample has other DNA sequences that encode this CDR3 too. The chain links TRBV19 to TRBJ1-2; 9 positions agree with TRBD1. CDR3 length equals 14 residues. Trimming removed 8 bases from V and 2 bases from J; junction bases left unmatched: 6. In germline, CDR1 is LNHDA, CDR2 SQIVND (reference sequence). As DNA, the CDR3 is TGTGCCAGTTCCCCGGGACAGGGAAACTATGGCTACACCTTC. This encodes CASSPGQGNYGYTF.

The chain has TRBV5-4 and TRBJ1-6, with TRBD1 identical over 7 bases. The CDR3 has 15 amino acids. J gave up 7 bases and V 6 bases, and 10 bases lay outside the gene matches. Germline CDR1 is SGHNT and CDR2 is YYREEE (reference sequence). The CDR3 sequence is CASTNRDRFNSPLHF. For the CDR3, the DNA is TGTGCCAGCACCAACCGGGACAGATTCAATTCACCCCTCCACTTT.

This chain uses TRBV6-4 with TRBJ1-4; possible D gene TRBD1, 5 bases. CDR3 length equals 15 residues. Germline CDR1 and CDR2: MRHNA and SNTAGT. V was trimmed by 8 bases and J by 2 bases, leaving 15 bases between them. This chain's CDR3 is CASSRGGKTNEKLFF. CDR3 DNA sequence: TGTGCCAGCTCCCGGGGGGGTAAGACTAATGAAAAACTGTTTTTT.

This chain joins TRBV6-5 and TRBJ2-3, with a possible D match to TRBD1 (5 bases). Trimming pared 2 bases from V and 2 bases from J, leaving 11 bases between. The CDR3 contains 15 residues. From germline, CDR1 is MNHEY and CDR2 SVGAGI. CDR3 in DNA: TGTGCCAGCAGTTACGGACCAGGGTCCACAGATACGCAGTATTTT. Its protein product is CASSYGPGSTDTQYF.

The chain links TRBV7-7 to TRBJ2-2, with a possible D match to TRBD1 (6 bases). The CDR3 is 14 amino acids. The germline V and J ends were trimmed by 6 bases and 8 bases, with 16 bases remaining between them. The germline gives CDR1 SSHAT, CDR2 FNYEAQ (reference sequence). The chain's CDR3 is CASSLTGLAGELFF. DNA of the CDR3: TGTGCCAGCAGTTTAACAGGGTTGGCGGGGGAGCTGTTTTTT.

V gene TRBV7-9 combines with J gene TRBJ2-1, with TRBD2 identical over 9 bases. With V trimmed by 5 bases and J by 9 bases, 14 bases remained unmatched. Germline lookup yields CDR1 SEHNR and CDR2 FQNEAQ (reference sequence). The CDR3 contains 16 residues. The CDR3 here is CASSPVGRGGLSEQFF. CDR3 coding DNA: TGTGCCAGCAGCCCAGTGGGGCGGGGGGGCCTAAGTGAGCAGTTCTTC.

The chain has TRBV6-5 and TRBJ2-7, with a weak D call TRBD1 (5 bases). This CDR3 contains 12 residues. Germline CDR1 is MNHEY and CDR2 is SVGAGI. V shed 0 bases and J shed 6 bases, with 6 bases lying between them. The CDR3 here is CASSYSDSEQYF. The CDR3 nucleotides read TGTGCCAGCAGTTACTCAGACAGCGAGCAGTACTTC.

The chain joins TRBV11-2 to TRBJ2-7, with D possibly being TRBD1 (6 bases). Per the germline V gene, CDR1 is SGHAT and CDR2 is FQNNGV. The V end lost 7 bases, the J end lost 4 bases, and 14 bases lay between the germline ends. CDR3 length: 13 residues. This CDR3 is CASTRTVNYEQYF. The CDR3 nucleotides are TGTGCCAGCACACGGACAGTAAATTACGAGCAGTACTTC.

The V and J genes are TRBV6-1 and TRBJ2-3, with D perhaps TRBD2 (5 bases). In germline, CDR1 is MNHNS, CDR2 SASEGT. V was clipped by 2 bases and J by 2 bases, with 11 bases between them. The CDR3 has 15 amino acids. The CDR3 reads CASSETRAITDTQYF. The CDR3 DNA reads as TGTGCCAGCAGTGAAACTAGGGCCATCACAGATACGCAGTATTTT.

This sequence joins TRBV6-6 and TRBJ1-1, with 9 bases aligning to TRBD1. In germline, CDR1 is MNHNY, CDR2 SVGAGI (reference sequence). This CDR3 has 16 residues. V dropped 5 bases and J dropped 1; count of bases not matched to a gene: 8. The CDR3 nucleotides read TGTGCCAGCAGTCATACAGGGGGCGCCCGGAACACTGAAGCTTTCTTT. This translates into CASSHTGGARNTEAFF.

V and J are TRBV19 and TRBJ2-2; 8 bases map to TRBD2. The CDR3 has 16 amino acids. From germline, CDR1 is LNHDA and CDR2 SQIVND (reference sequence). V shed 2 bases and J 3 bases; nucleotides not matched to a gene: 5. This chain's CDR3 is CASSIRSGGDTGELFF. As DNA, the CDR3 is TGTGCCAGTAGTATAAGGAGCGGGGGTGACACCGGGGAGCTGTTTTTT.

This chain connects TRBV6-5 to TRBJ1-5; a possible D gene is TRBD1 (6 bases). Germline CDR1 reads MNHEY; CDR2 reads SVGAGI. The CDR3 totals 16 residues. Trimming pared 4 bases from V and 6 bases from J, leaving 19 bases between. The CDR3 is CASSLGGARAPQPQHF. The CDR3 nucleotides read TGTGCCAGCAGTTTAGGGGGTGCCAGGGCGCCTCAGCCCCAGCATTTT.

The J gene is TRBJ1-1, the V gene TRBV6-5; D unclear. The CDR3 contains 16 residues. V was cut by 0 bases and J by 3 bases, with 14 bases left in between. In germline, CDR1 is MNHEY, CDR2 SVGAGI. CDR3 loop: CASSYSLSSEYTEAFF. In DNA, the CDR3 is TGTGCCAGCAGTTACTCTCTGAGCAGCGAATACACTGAAGCTTTCTTT.

A single count supports this clone. CDR3 amino acids: CSARPSYEQYF. The CDR3, as DNA: TGCAGTGCTAGACCCAGCTACGAGCAGTACTTC. This chain joins TRBV20-1 and TRBJ2-7; D gene ambiguous. This CDR3 has 11 residues. V lost 2 bases to trimming and J lost 3 bases, with 5 bases between them. The germline CDR1 and CDR2 sequences are DFQATT and SNEGSKA (reference sequence).

The V call is TRBV19, the J call TRBJ2-5; 9 nucleotides line up with TRBD2. The CDR3 runs 16 residues. Unmatched junction bases numbered 6, after V lost 3 bases and J lost 1 base. Per germline, CDR1 LNHDA and CDR2 SQIVND (reference sequence). The CDR3 spells CASSIRAGGLQETQYF. The CDR3 DNA reads as TGTGCCAGTAGTATTCGAGCGGGGGGCCTCCAAGAGACCCAGTACTTC.

This chain joins TRBV9 and TRBJ1-4; D is uncertain. This CDR3 has 13 amino acids. Trimming pared 3 bases from V and 13 bases from J, leaving 16 bases between. The germline V gene encodes CDR1 SGDLS and CDR2 YYNGEE. The DNA of the CDR3 is TGTGCCAGCAGCGGACCCCAAACAGTTGGACTGTTTTTT. Its translation is CASSGPQTVGLFF.

The V and J genes are TRBV18 and TRBJ1-5; tentative D call: TRBD1 (5 bases). Looked up from germline, CDR1 is KGHSH and CDR2 is LQKENI. The CDR3 contains 13 residues. V dropped 3 bases and J dropped 4 bases, with 7 bases sitting between them. The CDR3: CASSPDRNQPQHF. CDR3 sequence (DNA): TGTGCCAGCTCACCTGACAGAAATCAGCCCCAGCATTTT.

Worth noting for this clone: A junction boundary mismatches the germline segment, possibly from a read error. This CDR3 is CASQLTGTGGIF. DNA of the CDR3: TGTGCCAGCCAACTAACCGGGACAGGGGGCATCTTC. The chain carries TRBV2 and TRBJ2-1; TRBD1 aligns across 12 bases. Germline CDR1 and CDR2: SNHLY and FYNNEI. The CDR3 extends over 12 amino acids. Full variable domain (rest looked up from reference TRBV2 and TRBJ2-1): EPEVTQTPSHQVTQMGQEVILRCVPISNHLYFYWYRQILGQKVEFLVSFYNNEISEKSEIFDDQFSVERPDGSNFTLKIRSTKLEDSAMYFCASQLTGTGGIFGPGTRLTVL.

The chain has TRBV7-9 and TRBJ1-1; D perhaps matches TRBD1 (5 bases). V was trimmed by 1 base and J by 8 bases, leaving 11 bases between them. The CDR3 covers 13 residues. Germline values: CDR1 SEHNR, CDR2 FQNEAQ (reference sequence). The CDR3 nucleotides read TGTGCCAGCAGCTTAGGGGGGGGTTTAGAAGCTTTCTTT. Residues: CASSLGGGLEAFF.

The rearrangement uses TRBV7-2 and TRBJ1-5; D may be TRBD1 (6 bases). Trimming left V 4 bases short and J 2 bases short, with 15 bases between. There are 16 residues in the CDR3. The germline CDR1 and CDR2 sequences are SGHTA and FQGNSA. CDR3 nucleotides: TGTGCCAGCAGCTACTCCGGGACAAGCGGCAATCAGCCCCAGCATTTT. As protein: CASSYSGTSGNQPQHF.

The chain combines TRBV7-3 with TRBJ2-3, with TRBD2 matching over 7 bases. The CDR3 is made up of 17 amino acids. The germline CDR1 and CDR2 sequences are SGHTA and FQGTGA. J gave up 2 bases and V 5 bases, and 13 bases lay outside the gene matches. The CDR3: CASSSHRRGLPTDTQYF. The CDR3 DNA sequence: TGTGCCAGCAGCAGCCACCGACGGGGACTACCCACAGATACGCAGTATTTT.

This chain links TRBV5-1 with TRBJ1-1; perhaps TRBD1 as D (5 bases). V was cut by 6 bases and J by 1 base, with 13 bases left in between. Germline-derived CDR1 and CDR2 are SGHRS and YFSETQ. The CDR3 sequence is 14 residues long. DNA of the CDR3: TGCGCCAGCAACAAGGACACCCAGAACACTGAAGCTTTCTTT. Translated: CASNKDTQNTEAFF.

The gene calls are TRBV19 and TRBJ1-4, with a weak D call TRBD1 (5 bases). CDR1 and CDR2 from the germline V gene are LNHDA and SQIVND (reference sequence). The V and J ends lost 7 bases and 4 bases respectively, with 16 bases between them. The CDR3 consists of 15 residues. CDR3 amino acids: CASTMLQGYNEKLFF. The DNA of the CDR3 is TGTGCCAGTACCATGCTTCAGGGATATAATGAAAAACTGTTTTTT. Looking up the rest from reference TRBV19 and TRBJ1-4 gives the full variable domain: DGGITQSPKYLFRKEGQNVTLSCEQNLNHDAMYWYRQDPGQGLRLIYYSQIVNDFQKGDIAEGYSVSREKKESFPLTVTSAQKNPTAFYLCASTMLQGYNEKLFFGSGTQLSVL.

With respect to this clone: Its ends do not fully match the called genes, so a read error is possible. V usage is TRBV9 and J usage is TRBJ1-2; perhaps TRBD1 as D (5 bases). Germline values: CDR1 SGDLS, CDR2 YYNGEE. The CDR3 totals 13 residues. The CDR3 nucleotides read TGTGCCAGCAGCGCGACCTTTGGGGGGATGCTGCTCTTC. This translates into CASSATFGGMLLF.

The V call is TRBV19, the J call TRBJ1-2; D gene unclear. The CDR3 is made up of 14 amino acids. Germline V lookup: CDR1 LNHDA, CDR2 SQIVND (reference sequence). V lost 5 bases and J lost 1, with 11 bases in between. The CDR3, as DNA: TGTGCCAGTAGTCGGGGTTTGGGTAACTATGGCTACACCTTC. Residues: CASSRGLGNYGYTF.